This TCR beta chain came from a study of blood T cell repertoires in COVID-19 (dated by TCRdb to 2020 to 2022). For the wider study: The collaborator samples originated in the United States, Italy and Spain and spanned the acute and convalescent phases of COVID-19. The sample metadata nearly always contained a de-identified subject ID, COVID-19 status, age in years and sex. Subjects who had been exposed to COVID-19, were actively infected with it, or had recovered from it provided the deeply sampled blood TCRbeta repertoires that made up the dataset. A freely available public database, intended as a resource for researchers studying the immune response to SARS-CoV-2, is where the repertoires were released. Samples were obtained from the ongoing ImmuneRACE study (first 160 participants) and from approximately 1,200 subjects provided by 6 global collaborators. Where available, HLA class I and class II types were obtained from metadata supplied by the sample provider rather than from assay-based typing. The material from the prospective study consisted of cDNA or gDNA derived from T cells, B-cell-depleted T cells, or PBMCs.

Notes on this clone: Its antigen specificity is not known. Per-nucleotide qualities are absent, and no much larger clonotype sits a single base away.

On the study overall, not on this receptor specifically: The amount of clinical and demographic metadata varied by source and participant and was provided uncurated.

As encoded in the germline V gene, CDR1 is MRHNA while CDR2 is SNTAGT. The V and J ends are trimmed by 4 bases and 3 bases, leaving 13 bases between them. The CDR3 runs 15 amino acids, cysteine and phenylalanine included. Just the 45-base CDR3 DNA is kept, in frame starting at base 1. A second Seattle source provided samples from volunteer blood donors who had recovered from COVID-19. Whole blood was collected in K2EDTA tubes by collaborating institutions according to the institutions' own protocols. For TCRbeta analysis, collaborator samples were shipped as frozen whole blood, as isolated PBMCs, or as DNA extracted from either sample type. The immunoSEQ Assay, a bias-controlled multiplex PCR, was used to amplify TCRbeta CDR3 regions from genomic DNA. The authors' pipeline ran thus. Nucleated cell counts per sample were estimated from amplification of reference gene primers within the assay. To quantify the absolute abundance of each unique TCRbeta CDR3 rearrangement, sequence reads were collapsed and filtered. For each sample, productive Simpson clonality was calculated as the square root of Simpson's diversity index across productive rearrangements. TCRdb holds this immuneACCESS table with in-frame rearrangements only. Some clones are missing; in checked studies, unresolved V genes explain under half, and the rest has no known cause. V, J and clone size reflect that table, while D and trimming were determined from the DNA. The sample contains hundreds of thousands of clones, 75% to 90% of them found a single time. The ten largest clones represent 6.5% of the sample.

This sequence was found in a man aged 55 to 70 who had recovered from COVID-19. The V and J genes are TRBV6-4 and TRBJ1-5; 6 matching bases give a weak D call of TRBD1. The specimen sequenced was peripheral blood. In nucleotide form, the sequence is TGTGCCAGCAGTGCTTGGGCGGGGGCCAATCAGCCCCAGCATTTT. It translates as CASSAWAGANQPQHF.